Listed below are T cell receptor beta chains from one sample, sequenced in a study of cytomegalovirus exposure and HLA in healthy donors. Only in-frame clones appear in the TCRdb table, and some are missing; sequencing was by immunoSEQ multiplex PCR. Here the sample spans 200,000 or so clones, about four fifths being singletons. Sequencing used PBMCs. The receptor set was obtained from a boy aged 2 to 10 in good health and CMV-seronegative. The CDR3 runs from the conserved cysteine through the conserved F or W. D genes are given only for firm matches. Only some rows state a clone size, as once, few, many or a class for expanded clones.

V gene	J gene	clone size	D gene	CDR3 DNA	CDR3 protein
TRBV27	TRBJ1-2	-	TRBD1	TGTGCCAGCAGTTTTACCGGGACAGCGGTCGGGCAGAGCTATGGCTACACCTTC	CASSFTGTAVGQSYGYTF
TRBV5-1	TRBJ2-5	-	-	TGCGCCAGCAGCTTGGCCTACCAAGAGACCCAGTACTTC	CASSLAYQETQYF
TRBV5-1	TRBJ2-5	-	TRBD2	TGCGCCAGCAGCTTGGCGGGGGGGGAAGAGACCCAGTACTTC	CASSLAGGEETQYF
TRBV10-3	TRBJ2-2	-	-	TGTGCCGCCCGCGGGAATGCGAACACCGGGGAGCTGTTTTTT	CAARGNANTGELFF
TRBV6-5	TRBJ1-2	-	TRBD1	TGTGCCAGCAGTTACCACGGACAGGGCAGCGGCTACACCTTC	CASSYHGQGSGYTF
TRBV2	TRBJ1-2	-	-	TGTGCCAGCTCCGGGACAACCGGCTATGGCTACACCTTC	CASSGTTGYGYTF
TRBV7-9	TRBJ2-3	-	TRBD1	TGTGCCAGCAGCTCGGCGGGTGGGGGGACAGGAGATTGGGATACGCAGTATTTT	CASSSAGGGTGDWDTQYF
TRBV4-3	TRBJ1-3	-	-	TGCGCCAGCAGCCTGAGGGTTGATGCGACCGGAAACACCATATATTTT	CASSLRVDATGNTIYF
TRBV27	TRBJ1-1	-	-	TGTGCCAGCATCGAGGGGGCTGAAGCTTTCTTT	CASIEGAEAFF
TRBV4-3	TRBJ1-2	once	TRBD1	TGCGCCAGCAGCCAAGACAGGGGGAAATATGGCTACACCTTC	CASSQDRGKYGYTF
TRBV5-1	TRBJ2-5	-	TRBD1	TGCGCCAGCAGCTTGGGGGGGACAGTCCAAACTAGAGAGCAGTACTTC	CASSLGGTVQTREQYF
TRBV9	TRBJ2-1	-	TRBD2	TGTGCCAGCAGCGTAGTAGCGGGGGGTTACAATGAGCAGTTCTTC	CASSVVAGGYNEQFF
TRBV10-1	TRBJ2-1	-	-	TGCGCCAGCAGTTACCCGGAGGGGAGGCATGAGCAGTTCTTC	CASSYPEGRHEQFF
TRBV27	TRBJ1-4	once	TRBD1	TGTGCCAGCAGTGCGGACAGGGAAAGGGAAAAACTGTTTTTT	CASSADREREKLFF
TRBV2	TRBJ2-1	-	-	TGTGCCAGCAGTGAGAGGAGAAGCTCCTACAATGAGCAGTTCTTC	CASSERRSSYNEQFF
TRBV5-1	TRBJ2-7	-	-	TGCGCCAGCAGCCCCCGTGGGGGCGTAACCTCCTACGAGCAGTACTTC	CASSPRGGVTSYEQYF
TRBV27	TRBJ2-4	-	-	TGTGCCAGCTTTGGGGCGGGGAAGGGAGCCAAAAACATTCAGTACTTC	CASFGAGKGAKNIQYF
TRBV4-3	TRBJ2-1	-	TRBD1	TGCGCCAGCAGCCAAGAGAGGACAGGATATGATGAGCAGTTCTTC	CASSQERTGYDEQFF
TRBV9	TRBJ2-5	-	-	TGTGCCAGCAGCGTAGATGCCGGTGTAAAGCAGTACTTC	CASSVDAGVKQYF
TRBV7-2	TRBJ1-2	-	-	TGTGCCAGCACCACTCTCGGGGGGGCCTATGGCTACACCTTC	CASTTLGGAYGYTF
TRBV4-1	TRBJ1-2	few	-	TGCGCCAGCAGCCAAGACAGGATCTATGGCTACACCTTC	CASSQDRIYGYTF
TRBV9	TRBJ1-1	-	-	TGTGCCAGCAGCCTAGGGGGGGGCACTGAAGCTTTCTTT	CASSLGGGTEAFF
TRBV19	TRBJ1-3	once	-	TGTGCCAGCCGGTTGCAGGGCATGGGAAACACCATATATTTT	CASRLQGMGNTIYF
TRBV2	TRBJ2-1	-	-	TGTGCCAGCTTGGGGCTTGAGCAGTTCTTC	CASLGLEQFF
TRBV21-1	TRBJ1-5	-	-	TGTGCCAGCAGCAAATGTAGCAAGGGGGTCGTTTATAGCAATCAGCCCCAGCATTTT	CASSKCSKGVVYSNQPQHF
TRBV5-1	TRBJ2-7	-	TRBD1	TGCGCCAGCAGCTTGGCCCCTGGACAGGTCAGTTCCTACGAGCAGTACTTC	CASSLAPGQVSSYEQYF
TRBV7-2	TRBJ1-6	-	-	TGTGCCAGCAGCTTTATTCAGGGATCGGGTTCACCCCTCCACTTT	CASSFIQGSGSPLHF
TRBV11-2	TRBJ1-6	-	TRBD1	TGTGCCAGCAGCTTAGGGGGGACAGGGTCTGGATCACCCCTCCACTTT	CASSLGGTGSGSPLHF
TRBV16	TRBJ1-1	-	-	TGTGCCAGCAGCCAAGTAGTGGTGCAGGACACTGAAGCTTTCTTT	CASSQVVVQDTEAFF
TRBV7-3	TRBJ1-2	once	TRBD1	TGTGCCAGCAGCCGGACAGGGGGCGAGGGCTACACCTTC	CASSRTGGEGYTF
TRBV5-1	TRBJ2-3	-	TRBD2	TGCGCCAGCAGCACCGGGACTACCCCTGGGGCAGATACGCAGTATTTT	CASSTGTTPGADTQYF
TRBV5-8	TRBJ1-5	-	TRBD1	TGTGCCAGCAGCTTGGCTCAGGGGGCCTATAGCAATCAGCCCCAGCATTTT	CASSLAQGAYSNQPQHF
TRBV19	TRBJ2-1	-	TRBD1	TGTGCCAGTACCCTGACAGGGTGGAGCTCCTACAATGAGCAGTTCTTC	CASTLTGWSSYNEQFF
TRBV7-2	TRBJ2-5	-	-	TGTGCCAGCAACATTCAGGGGCTGGAAGAGACCCAGTACTTC	CASNIQGLEETQYF
TRBV7-9	TRBJ1-1	few	TRBD1	TGTGCCAGCAGTCCAGGGGGCTGGAAAGCTTTCTTT	CASSPGGWKAFF
TRBV6-5	TRBJ2-7	-	-	TGTGCCAGCAGTTACTCGATCGGCCGGGGGAACTACGAGCAGTACTTC	CASSYSIGRGNYEQYF
TRBV5-6	TRBJ1-3	-	-	TGTGCCAGCAGCCTGGACTCGTTCAATCCCCCTGGAAACACCATATATTTT	CASSLDSFNPPGNTIYF
TRBV2	TRBJ1-4	-	-	TGTGCCAGCAGGTCGGACCGGGGGGGGGAACTGTTTTTT	CASRSDRGGELFF
TRBV5-4	TRBJ1-2	-	-	TGTGCCAGCAGGTCGTGGGAAGGGGGCTATGGCTACACCTTC	CASRSWEGGYGYTF
TRBV27	TRBJ1-5	-	-	TGTGCCAGCAGTCACGACAGCCGGAATCAGCCCCAGCATTTT	CASSHDSRNQPQHF
TRBV7-7	TRBJ2-6	-	-	TGTGCTAGTAGCCTAAGACAGGTAACTGGGGCCAACGTCCTGACTTTC	CASSLRQVTGANVLTF
TRBV7-9	TRBJ2-7	few	TRBD2	TGTGCCAGCAGCTTAGGGACTAGCGGGGGGTACTACGAGCAGTACTTC	CASSLGTSGGYYEQYF
TRBV4-3	TRBJ2-3	-	-	TGCGCCAGCAGCCAAGATCCGCAGAATACGCAGTATTTT	CASSQDPQNTQYF
TRBV6-5	TRBJ1-1	-	-	TGTGCCAGCAGTTACCCCTATCTAAAAGACACTGAAGCTTTCTTT	CASSYPYLKDTEAFF
TRBV11-2	TRBJ2-5	-	TRBD2	TGTGCCAGCAGCTTAGATAGCGGGGGGGCCTGGGAGACCCAGTACTTC	CASSLDSGGAWETQYF
TRBV5-1	TRBJ2-7	few	TRBD1	TGCGCCAGCAGCCAAGGGGACAGTACTCAGCAGTACTTC	CASSQGDSTQQYF
TRBV4-3	TRBJ1-2	-	TRBD1	TGCGCCAGCAGCCCTAACAGGGGGCTTGGCTATGGCTACACCTTC	CASSPNRGLGYGYTF
TRBV30	TRBJ2-5	-	-	TGTGCCTGGAGCCCCCGGACTACAAGGGAGACCCAGTACTTC	CAWSPRTTRETQYF
TRBV4-1	TRBJ2-7	-	TRBD1	TGCGCCAGCAGCCAAGCTGAGACAGGGACCTACGAGCAGTACTTC	CASSQAETGTYEQYF
TRBV7-9	TRBJ2-7	-	-	TGTGCCAGCAGCTTTGGCCCCGGACAGACCTACGAGCAGTACTTC	CASSFGPGQTYEQYF
TRBV6-5	TRBJ2-2	-	TRBD1	TGTGCCAGCAGTTATGGGGACAGTGACACCGGGGAGCTGTTTTTT	CASSYGDSDTGELFF
TRBV2	TRBJ1-5	-	-	TGTGCCAGCAAAAGCGGAGGGCAGCCCCAGCATTTT	CASKSGGQPQHF
TRBV5-6	TRBJ1-1	once	-	TGTGCCAGCAGCTTGGCAAACAGACTGAACACTGAAGCTTTCTTT	CASSLANRLNTEAFF
TRBV9	TRBJ2-5	-	-	TGTGCCAGCACTCGGGACTTGGAAGAGACCCAGTACTTC	CASTRDLEETQYF
TRBV7-9	TRBJ2-1	-	-	TGTGCCAGCGAAGTTACAGCCTACAATGAGCAGTTCTTC	CASEVTAYNEQFF
TRBV5-1	TRBJ2-5	-	TRBD1	TGCGCCAGCAGCTTGGATGCAGGGGGAGAGACCCAGTACTTC	CASSLDAGGETQYF
TRBV30	TRBJ1-2	-	-	TGTGCCTGGAGGTCTGGGGGCGGCTACACCTTC	CAWRSGGGYTF
TRBV9	TRBJ2-3	-	-	TGTGCCAGCAGCGTAGGATTATTGGGGGGAGCAACTAGCACAGATACGCAGTATTTT	CASSVGLLGGATSTDTQYF